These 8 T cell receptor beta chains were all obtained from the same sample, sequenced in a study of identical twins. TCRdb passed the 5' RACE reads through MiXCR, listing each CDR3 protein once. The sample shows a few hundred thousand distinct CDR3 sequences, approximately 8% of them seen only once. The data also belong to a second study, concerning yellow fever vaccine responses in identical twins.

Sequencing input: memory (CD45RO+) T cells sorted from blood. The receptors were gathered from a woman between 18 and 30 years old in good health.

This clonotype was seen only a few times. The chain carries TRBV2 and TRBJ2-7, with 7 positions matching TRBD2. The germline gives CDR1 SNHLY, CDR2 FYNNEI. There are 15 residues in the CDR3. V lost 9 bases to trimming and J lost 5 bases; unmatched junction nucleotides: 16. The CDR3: CASGLSGGRSHEQYF. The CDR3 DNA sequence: TGTGCCAGTGGGCTAAGTGGCGGGAGAAGCCACGAGCAGTACTTC.

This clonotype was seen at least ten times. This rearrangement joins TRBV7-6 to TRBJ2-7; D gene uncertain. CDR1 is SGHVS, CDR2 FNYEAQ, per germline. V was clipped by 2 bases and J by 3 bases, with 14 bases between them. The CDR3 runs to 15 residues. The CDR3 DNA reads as TGTGCCAGCAGCTTACGTCAGAACGAGTTCTACGAGCAGTACGTC. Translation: CASSLRQNEFYEQYV.

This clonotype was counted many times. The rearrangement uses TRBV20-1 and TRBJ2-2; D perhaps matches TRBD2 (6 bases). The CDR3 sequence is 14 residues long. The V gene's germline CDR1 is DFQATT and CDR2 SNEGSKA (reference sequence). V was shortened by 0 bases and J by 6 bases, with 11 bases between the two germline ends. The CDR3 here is CSARDDWGAGELFF. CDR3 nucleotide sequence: TGCAGTGCTAGAGATGATTGGGGGGCCGGGGAGCTGTTTTTT.

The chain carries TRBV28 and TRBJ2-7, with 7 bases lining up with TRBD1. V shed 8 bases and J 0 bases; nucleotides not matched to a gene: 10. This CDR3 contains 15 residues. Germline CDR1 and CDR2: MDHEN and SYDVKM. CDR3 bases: TGTGCCAGCCGCAAGGACAGGCCCAGCTCCTACGAGCAGTACTTC. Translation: CASRKDRPSSYEQYF.

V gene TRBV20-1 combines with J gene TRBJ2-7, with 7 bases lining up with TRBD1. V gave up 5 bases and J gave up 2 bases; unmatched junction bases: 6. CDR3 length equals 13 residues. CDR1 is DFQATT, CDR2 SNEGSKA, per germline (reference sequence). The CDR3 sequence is CSALYRGAYEQYV. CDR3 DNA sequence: TGCAGTGCTCTCTACAGGGGAGCCTACGAGCAGTACGTC.

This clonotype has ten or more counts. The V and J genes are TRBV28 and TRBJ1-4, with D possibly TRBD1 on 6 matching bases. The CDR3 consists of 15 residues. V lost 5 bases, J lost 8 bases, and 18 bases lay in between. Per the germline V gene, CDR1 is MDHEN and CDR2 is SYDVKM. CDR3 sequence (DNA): TGTGCCAGCAGTACCAGACAGGACTTTCGGGAAAAACTGTTTTTT. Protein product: CASSTRQDFREKLFF.

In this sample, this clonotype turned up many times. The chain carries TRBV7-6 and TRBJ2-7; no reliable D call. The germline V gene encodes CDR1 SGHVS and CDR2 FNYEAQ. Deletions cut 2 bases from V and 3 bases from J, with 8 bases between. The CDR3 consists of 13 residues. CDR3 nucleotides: TGTGCCAGCAGCTTATCTACGTTCTACGAGCAGTACTTC. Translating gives CASSLSTFYEQYF.

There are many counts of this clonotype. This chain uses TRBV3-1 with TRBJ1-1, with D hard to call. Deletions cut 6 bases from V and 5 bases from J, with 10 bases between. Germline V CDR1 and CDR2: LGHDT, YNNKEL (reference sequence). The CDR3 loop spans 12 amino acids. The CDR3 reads CASRSGETEAFF. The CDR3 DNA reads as TGTGCCAGCAGATCCGGAGAGACTGAAGCTTTCTTT.